Sequencing of this TCR beta chain was carried out in a study of T cell repertoires in cytomegalovirus infection. Study background: Shared public TCR beta signatures pointed to both CMV infection and a matching HLA type. Study conclusions and caveats: The ex vivo response showed dominance by HLA-C-restricted CMV-specific TCR beta clonotypes.

As regards this clonotype: What it recognizes is unknown.

Germline V gene data show CDR1 as LNHNV and CDR2 as YYDKDF (reference sequence). The length of the CDR3 is 14 residues. V was trimmed by 9 bases and J by 2 bases, leaving 16 bases between them. TCRdb reprocessed the reads with MiXCR, giving one entry per CDR3 protein. This sample has roughly 630,000 distinct CDR3 sequences, with 20% to 25% found just once. Sequenced: CD8+ T cells from PBMCs. This sequence originates from a human donor in good health (CMV status not recorded). Some clones in this sample may be carry-over from other donors' samples. V usage is TRBV15 and J usage is TRBJ1-2; D gene uncertain. The CDR3 nucleotides are TGTGCCACTCGCCCACCCTTCGGGAACTATGGCTACACCTTC. Translating gives CATRPPFGNYGYTF. Full variable domain (outside the CDR3, taken from reference TRBV15 and TRBJ1-2): DAMVIQNPRYQVTQFGKPVTLSCSQTLNHNVMYWYQQKSSQAPKLLFHYYDKDFNNEADTPDNFQSRRPNTSFCFLDIRSPGLGDTAMYLCATRPPFGNYGYTFGSGTRLTVV.